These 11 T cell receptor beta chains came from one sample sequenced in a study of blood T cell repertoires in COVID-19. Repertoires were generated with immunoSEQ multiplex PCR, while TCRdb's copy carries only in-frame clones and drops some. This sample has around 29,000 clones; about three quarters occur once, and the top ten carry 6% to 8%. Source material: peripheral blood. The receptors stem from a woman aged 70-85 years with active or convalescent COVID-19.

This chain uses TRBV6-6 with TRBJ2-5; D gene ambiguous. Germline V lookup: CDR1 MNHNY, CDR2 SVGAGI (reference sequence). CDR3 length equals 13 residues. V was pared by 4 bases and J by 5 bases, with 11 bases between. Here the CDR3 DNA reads TGTGCCAGCAGTTCTGACATCTACGAGACCCAGTACTTC. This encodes CASSSDIYETQYF.

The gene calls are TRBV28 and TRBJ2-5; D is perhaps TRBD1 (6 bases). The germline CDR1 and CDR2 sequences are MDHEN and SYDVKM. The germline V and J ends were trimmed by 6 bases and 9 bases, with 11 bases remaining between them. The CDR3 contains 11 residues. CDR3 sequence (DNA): TGTGCCAGCAGCCTGAAGGGGGCCCAGTACTTC. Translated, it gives CASSLKGAQYF.

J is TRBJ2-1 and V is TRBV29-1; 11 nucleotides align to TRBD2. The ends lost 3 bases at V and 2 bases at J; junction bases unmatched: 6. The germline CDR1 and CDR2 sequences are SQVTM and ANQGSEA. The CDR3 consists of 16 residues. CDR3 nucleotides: TGCAGCGTTGACCAATTGGGACTAGCGGCCTACAATGAGCAGTTCTTC. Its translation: CSVDQLGLAAYNEQFF.

The CDR3 coding sequence is TGTGCCAGCAGTCGAAAAGCCACGACAGGGAACTATGGCTACACCTTC. It is translated as CASSRKATTGNYGYTF. The V and J genes are TRBV3-1 (or the pseudogene TRBV3-2) and TRBJ1-2; TRBD1 aligns across 7 bases. Trimming cost V 6 bases and J 2 bases; bases outside gene matches: 12. The CDR3 totals 16 residues. The germline gives CDR1 LGHDT, CDR2 YNNKEL (reference sequence).

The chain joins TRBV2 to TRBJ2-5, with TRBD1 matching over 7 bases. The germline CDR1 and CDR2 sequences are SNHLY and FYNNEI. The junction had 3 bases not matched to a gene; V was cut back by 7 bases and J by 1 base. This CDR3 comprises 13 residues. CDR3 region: CASIGTVQETQYF. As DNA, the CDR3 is TGTGCCAGCATAGGGACAGTCCAAGAGACCCAGTACTTC.

The CDR3 bases are TGTGCCAGCAGTTTACAGGGCGAGGGCTACACCTTC. Translated, it gives CASSLQGEGYTF. The chain is built from TRBV12-3 or TRBV12-4 and TRBJ1-2; D perhaps matches TRBD1 (5 bases). Trimming left V 2 bases short and J 8 bases short, with 9 bases between. The CDR3 consists of 12 residues.

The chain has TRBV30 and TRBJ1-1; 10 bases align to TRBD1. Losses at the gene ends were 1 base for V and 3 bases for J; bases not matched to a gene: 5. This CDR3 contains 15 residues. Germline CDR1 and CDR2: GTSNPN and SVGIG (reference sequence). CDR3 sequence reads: CAWSEWTGGDTEAFF. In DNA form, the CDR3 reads TGTGCCTGGAGTGAATGGACAGGGGGGGACACTGAAGCTTTCTTT.

This chain's CDR3 is CSVTFSVANYGYTF. In nucleotides, the CDR3 is TGCAGCGTCACCTTCTCCGTAGCTAACTATGGCTACACCTTC. J is TRBJ1-2 and V is TRBV29-1; no clear D gene. The CDR3 contains 14 residues. V dropped 6 bases and J dropped 0 bases, with 14 bases sitting between them. Germline values: CDR1 SQVTM, CDR2 ANQGSEA.

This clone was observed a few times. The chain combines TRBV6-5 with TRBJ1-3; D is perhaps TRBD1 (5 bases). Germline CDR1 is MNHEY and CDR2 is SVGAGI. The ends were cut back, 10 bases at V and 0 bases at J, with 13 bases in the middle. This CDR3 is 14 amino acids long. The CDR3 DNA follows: TGTGCCACCCGACAGACCCTCTCTGGAAACACCATATATTTT. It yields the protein CATRQTLSGNTIYF.

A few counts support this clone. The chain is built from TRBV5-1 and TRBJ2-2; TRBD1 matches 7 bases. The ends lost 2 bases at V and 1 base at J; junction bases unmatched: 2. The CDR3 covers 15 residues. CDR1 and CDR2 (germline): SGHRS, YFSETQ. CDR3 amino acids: CASSFNRGNTGELFF. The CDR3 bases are TGCGCCAGCAGCTTTAACAGGGGGAACACCGGGGAGCTGTTTTTT.

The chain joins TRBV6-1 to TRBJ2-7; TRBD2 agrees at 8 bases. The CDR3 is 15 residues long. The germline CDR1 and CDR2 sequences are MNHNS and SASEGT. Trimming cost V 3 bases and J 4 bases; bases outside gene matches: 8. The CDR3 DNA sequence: TGTGCCAGCAGTGAGGGCGGGACTAGTTTTTACGAGCAGTACTTC. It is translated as CASSEGGTSFYEQYF.